The rows below give T cell receptor beta chains drawn from one sample of a study of T cell repertoires in cytomegalovirus infection. TCRdb re-called the reads with MiXCR, one entry per CDR3 protein. The sample lists roughly 500,000 distinct CDR3 sequences; about 11% were seen once. Sequencing input: PBMCs. These receptors originate from a human donor in good health (CMV status not recorded). Some clones in this sample may be carry-over from other donors' samples. CDR3s include the opening cysteine and the closing phenylalanine or tryptophan. D genes are given only for firm matches. Not every row has a clone size; where given, it reads once, few, many or a size class.

clone size,V gene,J gene,D gene,CDR3 DNA,CDR3 protein
few,TRBV12-3/TRBV12-4,TRBJ1-2,TRBD1,TGTGCCAGCACCCTGGGACAGGGCCTCGATGGCTACACCTTC,CASTLGQGLDGYTF
many,TRBV11-2,TRBJ2-1,-,TGTGCCAGCACCGTAGCGGCCTCCTACAATGAGCAGTTCTTC,CASTVAASYNEQFF
many,TRBV20-1,TRBJ1-2,-,TGCAGTGCTAACCGCGACAGTAACTATGGCTACACCTTC,CSANRDSNYGYTF
-,TRBV5-6,TRBJ2-2,TRBD2,TGTGCCAGCAGCTTGGCCGTAATAGCGGGATCGAACACCGGGGAGCTGTTTTTT,CASSLAVIAGSNTGELFF
many,TRBV5-1,TRBJ1-1,-,TGCGCCAGCAGTGAGGGCCCCGAAGCTTTCTTT,CASSEGPEAFF
-,TRBV28,TRBJ1-1,-,TGTGCCAGCAGTTTAGGACTACAGGGCGCCACTGAAGCTTTCTTT,CASSLGLQGATEAFF
many,TRBV28,TRBJ2-3,TRBD2,TGTGCCAGCAGTCTCTTAGCGGGAACGGCTAGCACAGATACGCAGTATTTT,CASSLLAGTASTDTQYF
few,TRBV29-1,TRBJ2-7,-,TGCAGCGTTGCAGGGGATAGCTCCTACGAGCAGTACTTC,CSVAGDSSYEQYF
many,TRBV7-6,TRBJ1-6,-,TGTGCCAGCAGCACTCGACAAGACTATAATTCACCCCTCCACTTT,CASSTRQDYNSPLHF
many,TRBV7-8,TRBJ1-5,-,TGTGCCAGCCGTCCCCAGGGGACGTTCAGTCAGCCCCAGCATTTT,CASRPQGTFSQPQHF
many,TRBV6-1,TRBJ1-5,TRBD1,TGTGCCAGCAGCTCACAGGGGGCTGGGAGCAATCAGCCCCAGCATTTT,CASSSQGAGSNQPQHF
few,TRBV28,TRBJ2-2,TRBD2,TGTGCCAGCAGTACCGGGACTAGCGGCCCCGGGGGACGGGAGCTGTTTTTT,CASSTGTSGPGGRELFF
-,TRBV20-1,TRBJ2-2,TRBD2,TGCAGTGCTAGGAATCCTAGCGGGAGACCCGGGGAGCTGTTTTTT,CSARNPSGRPGELFF
few,TRBV7-9,TRBJ2-2,-,TGTGCCAGCAGGGGGACAGCCGGGAGGTACACCGGGGAGCTGTTTTTT,CASRGTAGRYTGELFF
few,TRBV9,TRBJ1-1,-,TGTGCCAGCAGCGTAGCCGCCGGGACCCCCACTGAAGCTTTCTTT,CASSVAAGTPTEAFF
-,TRBV2,TRBJ2-6,TRBD1,TGTGCCAGCCTCTCGGACAGGTTCGTCTCTGGGGCCAACGTCCTGACTTTC,CASLSDRFVSGANVLTF
many,TRBV3-1,TRBJ2-1,-,TGTGCCAGCAGCTCGGCCGGGACGCGGAATGAGCAGTTCTTC,CASSSAGTRNEQFF
many,TRBV10-2,TRBJ2-1,TRBD2,TGCGCCAGCAAGGAGCGGGAGCTGTACAATGAGCAGTTCTTC,CASKERELYNEQFF
-,TRBV7-3,TRBJ2-3,TRBD2,TGTGCCAGCAGCTTCGGAGTAGCGGGGGGACTCACAGATACGCAGTATTTT,CASSFGVAGGLTDTQYF
few,TRBV6-5,TRBJ2-3,-,TGTGCCAGCAACGACAGGACCTCCACAGATACGCAGTATTTT,CASNDRTSTDTQYF
-,TRBV6-2/TRBV6-3,TRBJ2-7,-,TGTGCCAGCAGTCCACAGGGCTCCTACGAGCAGTACTTC,CASSPQGSYEQYF
many,TRBV2,TRBJ2-1,-,TGTGCCAGCACTAAAGGATTATACAATGAGCAGTTCTTC,CASTKGLYNEQFF
many,TRBV11-2,TRBJ1-1,-,TGTGCCAGCAGCTCGCCTAGGGGATGGGCTGAAGCTTTCTTT,CASSSPRGWAEAFF
many,TRBV4-2,TRBJ2-7,-,TGTGCCAGCAGCCAAGATGGGGCGGTTTGGCCGTACTTC,CASSQDGAVWPYF
few,TRBV18,TRBJ1-2,-,TGTGCCAGCTCACCACAAGAGAGGGGGGCGGCATCAGACACCTTC,CASSPQERGAASDTF